This T cell receptor beta chain originates from a study of molecular identifiers for immune sequencing clone quantification. The junction had 6 bases not matched to a gene; V was cut back by 5 bases and J by 4 bases. The CDR3 consists of 15 residues. TCRdb analysed the PCR reads with MiXCR anew, one entry per CDR3 protein. In the table there are around 470,000 distinct CDR3 sequences, around 21% of which are singletons. This sequence joins TRBV12-3 or TRBV12-4 and TRBJ2-2; 8 nucleotides align to TRBD2. Sequencing input: naive CD8+ T cells from blood, with Jurkat cell RNA spiked in. Subset noted: FACS-sorted CD8+CD4-CCR7+CD45RA+ naive T cells. The origin of this receptor is a human donor in good health. Some libraries in this study had Jurkat cell RNA spiked in. The CDR3 protein is CASSVTSGPTGELFF. The CDR3 bases are TGTGCCAGCAGTGTTACTAGCGGACCCACCGGGGAGCTGTTTTTT.